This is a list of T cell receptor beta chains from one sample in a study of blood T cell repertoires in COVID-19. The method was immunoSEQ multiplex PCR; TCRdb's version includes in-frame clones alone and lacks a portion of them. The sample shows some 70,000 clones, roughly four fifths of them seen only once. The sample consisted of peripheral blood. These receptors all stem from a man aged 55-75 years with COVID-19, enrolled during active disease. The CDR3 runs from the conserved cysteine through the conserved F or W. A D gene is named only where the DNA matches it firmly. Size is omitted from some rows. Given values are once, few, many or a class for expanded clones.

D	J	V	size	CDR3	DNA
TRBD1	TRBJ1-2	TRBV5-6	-	CASLSRDRDYGYTF	TGTGCCAGCCTATCCCGGGACAGGGACTATGGCTACACCTTC
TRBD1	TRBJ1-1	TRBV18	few	CASSRTGNTEAFF	TGTGCCAGCAGCCGGACAGGGAACACTGAAGCTTTCTTT
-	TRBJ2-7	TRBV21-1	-	CASTVRGTRDEQYF	TGTGCCAGCACCGTCAGGGGGACTAGAGACGAGCAGTACTTC
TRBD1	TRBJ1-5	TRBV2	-	CASRTGVSSQPQHF	TGTGCCAGCAGGACAGGGGTTTCCAGTCAGCCCCAGCATTTT
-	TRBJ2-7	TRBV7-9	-	CASSTFGPRSYEQYF	TGTGCCAGCAGCACGTTCGGTCCAAGATCATACGAGCAGTACTTC
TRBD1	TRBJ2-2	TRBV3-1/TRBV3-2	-	CASKGQGDTGELFF	TGTGCCAGCAAGGGACAGGGCGACACCGGGGAGCTGTTTTTT
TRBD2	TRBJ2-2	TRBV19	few	CASKTSGTGELFF	TGTGCCAGTAAAACTAGCGGCACCGGGGAGCTGTTTTTT
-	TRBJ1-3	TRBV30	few	CAWTAQRFTIYF	TGTGCCTGGACCGCGCAGAGGTTCACCATATATTTT
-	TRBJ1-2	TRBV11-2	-	CASSLGYGYTF	TGTGCCAGCAGCCTCGGTTATGGCTACACCTTC
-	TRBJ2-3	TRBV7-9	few	CASSFRQSTDTQYF	TGTGCCAGCAGCTTCAGACAGAGCACAGATACGCAGTATTTT
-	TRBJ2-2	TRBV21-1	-	CASGMTRGTNTGELFF	TGTGCCAGCGGTATGACGCGGGGAACGAACACCGGGGAGCTGTTTTTT
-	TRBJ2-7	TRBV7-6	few	CASSLGSVPGSYEQYF	TGTGCCAGCAGCTTAGGTTCGGTTCCCGGTTCCTACGAGCAGTACTTC
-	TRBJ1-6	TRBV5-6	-	CASSWAGTSSPLHF	TGTGCCAGCAGCTGGGCAGGGACAAGTTCACCCCTCCACTTT
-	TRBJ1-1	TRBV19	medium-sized	CASTPGTRMNTEAFF	TGTGCCAGCACCCCCGGGACAAGAATGAACACTGAAGCTTTCTTT